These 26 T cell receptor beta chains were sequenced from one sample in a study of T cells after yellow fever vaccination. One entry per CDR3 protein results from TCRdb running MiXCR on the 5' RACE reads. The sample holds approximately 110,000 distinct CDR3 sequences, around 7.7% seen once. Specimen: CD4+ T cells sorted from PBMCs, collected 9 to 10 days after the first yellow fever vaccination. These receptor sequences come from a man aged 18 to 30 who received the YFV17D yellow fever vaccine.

In nucleotides, the CDR3 is TGTGCCAGCAGCTCGGACAGGGGGCGAGGCGAGCAGTACTTC. Protein sequence: CASSSDRGRGEQYF. The genes are TRBV7-2 and TRBJ2-7; 11 nucleotides agree with TRBD1. V shed 4 bases, J shed 6 bases, and the junction held 5 bases outside the gene matches. Per the germline V gene, CDR1 is SGHTA and CDR2 is FQGNSA. This CDR3 comprises 14 residues.

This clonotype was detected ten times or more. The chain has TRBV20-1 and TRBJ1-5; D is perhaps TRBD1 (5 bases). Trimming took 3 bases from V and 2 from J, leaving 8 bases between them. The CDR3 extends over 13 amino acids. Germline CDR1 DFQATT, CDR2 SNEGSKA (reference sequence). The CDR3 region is CSARGHGNQPQHF. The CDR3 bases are TGCAGTGCTAGGGGGCACGGCAATCAGCCCCAGCATTTT.

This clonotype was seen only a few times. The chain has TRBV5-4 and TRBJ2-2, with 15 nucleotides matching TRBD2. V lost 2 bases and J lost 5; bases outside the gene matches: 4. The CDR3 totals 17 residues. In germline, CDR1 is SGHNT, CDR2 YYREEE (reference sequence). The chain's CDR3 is CASSFGGLAGGTGELFF. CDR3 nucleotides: TGTGCCAGCAGCTTTGGGGGACTAGCGGGGGGAACCGGGGAGCTGTTTTTT.

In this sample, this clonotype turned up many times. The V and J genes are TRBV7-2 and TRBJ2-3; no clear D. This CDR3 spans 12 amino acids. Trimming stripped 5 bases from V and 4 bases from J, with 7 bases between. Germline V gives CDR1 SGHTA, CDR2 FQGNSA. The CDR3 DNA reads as TGTGCCAGCAGCGTGTCTTCAGATACGCAGTATTTT. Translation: CASSVSSDTQYF.

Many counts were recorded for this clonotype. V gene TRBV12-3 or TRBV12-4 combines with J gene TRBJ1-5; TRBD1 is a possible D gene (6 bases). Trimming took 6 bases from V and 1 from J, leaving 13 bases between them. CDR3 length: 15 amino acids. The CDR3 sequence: CASRSGVSSNQPQHF. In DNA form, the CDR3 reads TGTGCCAGCAGGTCAGGGGTTTCGAGCAATCAGCCCCAGCATTTT.

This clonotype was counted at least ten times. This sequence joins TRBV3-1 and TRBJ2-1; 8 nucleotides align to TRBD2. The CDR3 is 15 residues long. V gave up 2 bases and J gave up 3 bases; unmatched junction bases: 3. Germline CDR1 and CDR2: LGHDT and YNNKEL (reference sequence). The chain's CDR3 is CASSQTGGFYNEQFF. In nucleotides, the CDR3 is TGTGCCAGCAGCCAAACGGGAGGGTTCTACAATGAGCAGTTCTTC.

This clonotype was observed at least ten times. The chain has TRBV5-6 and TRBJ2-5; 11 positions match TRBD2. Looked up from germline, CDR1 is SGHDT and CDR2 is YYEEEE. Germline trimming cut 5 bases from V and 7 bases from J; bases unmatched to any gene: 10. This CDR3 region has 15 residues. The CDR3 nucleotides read TGTGCCAGCAGGTCAACTAGCGGGGGCTGGGGGACCCAGTACTTC. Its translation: CASRSTSGGWGTQYF.

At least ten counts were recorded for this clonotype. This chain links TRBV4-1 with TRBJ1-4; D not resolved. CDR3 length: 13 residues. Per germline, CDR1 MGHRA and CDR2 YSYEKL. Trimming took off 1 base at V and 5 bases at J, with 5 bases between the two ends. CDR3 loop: CASSQGQNEKLFF. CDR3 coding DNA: TGCGCCAGCAGCCAAGGACAAAATGAAAAACTGTTTTTT.

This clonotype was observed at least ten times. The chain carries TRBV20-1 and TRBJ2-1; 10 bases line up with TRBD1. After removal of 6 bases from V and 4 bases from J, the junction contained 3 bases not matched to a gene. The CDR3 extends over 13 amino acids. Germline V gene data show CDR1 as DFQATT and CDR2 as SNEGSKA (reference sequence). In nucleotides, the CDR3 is TGCAGTGCGGGGGGACAGGGGTACAATGAGCAGTTCTTC. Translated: CSAGGQGYNEQFF.

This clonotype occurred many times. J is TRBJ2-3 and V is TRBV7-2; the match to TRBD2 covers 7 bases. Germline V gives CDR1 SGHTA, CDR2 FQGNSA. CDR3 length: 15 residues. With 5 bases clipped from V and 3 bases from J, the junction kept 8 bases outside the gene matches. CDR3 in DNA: TGTGCCAGCAGCCCGCAAGCGGGGAGGACAGATACGCAGTATTTT. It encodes CASSPQAGRTDTQYF.

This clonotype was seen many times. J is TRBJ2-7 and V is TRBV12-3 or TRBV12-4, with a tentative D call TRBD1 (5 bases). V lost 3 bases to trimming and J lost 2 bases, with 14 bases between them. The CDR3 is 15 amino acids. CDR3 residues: CASSLGQGWTYEQYV. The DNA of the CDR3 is TGTGCCAGCAGTTTGGGGCAGGGATGGACCTACGAGCAGTACGTC.

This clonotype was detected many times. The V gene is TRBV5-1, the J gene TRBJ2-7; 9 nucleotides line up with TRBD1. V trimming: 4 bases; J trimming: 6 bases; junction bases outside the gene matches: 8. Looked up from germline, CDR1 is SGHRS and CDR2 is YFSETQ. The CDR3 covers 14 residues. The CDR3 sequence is CASSIGTGRGEQYV. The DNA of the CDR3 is TGCGCCAGCAGCATAGGGACAGGGCGTGGCGAGCAGTACGTC.

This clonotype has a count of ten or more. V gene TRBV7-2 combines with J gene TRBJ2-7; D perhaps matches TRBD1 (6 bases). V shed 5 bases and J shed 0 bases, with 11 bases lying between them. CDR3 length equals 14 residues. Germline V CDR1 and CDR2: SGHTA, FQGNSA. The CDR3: CASSADSHSYEQYF. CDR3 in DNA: TGTGCCAGCAGCGCGGACAGTCACTCCTACGAGCAGTACTTC.

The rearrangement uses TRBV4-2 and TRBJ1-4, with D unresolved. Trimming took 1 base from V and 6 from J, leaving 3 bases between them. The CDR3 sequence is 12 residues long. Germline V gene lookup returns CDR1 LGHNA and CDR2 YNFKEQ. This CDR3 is CASSQVDEKLFF. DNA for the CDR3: TGTGCCAGCAGCCAAGTCGATGAAAAACTGTTTTTT.

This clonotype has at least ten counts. The CDR3 coding sequence is TGCGCCAGCAGACCGACTAGCGGGGGGCCTACGCAGTATTTT. Its translation: CASRPTSGGPTQYF. The J gene is TRBJ2-3, the V gene TRBV4-1; TRBD2 matches at 13 bases. The CDR3 runs to 14 residues. CDR1 is MGHRA, CDR2 YSYEKL, per germline. V lost 6 bases, J lost 8 bases, and 5 bases stayed unmatched.

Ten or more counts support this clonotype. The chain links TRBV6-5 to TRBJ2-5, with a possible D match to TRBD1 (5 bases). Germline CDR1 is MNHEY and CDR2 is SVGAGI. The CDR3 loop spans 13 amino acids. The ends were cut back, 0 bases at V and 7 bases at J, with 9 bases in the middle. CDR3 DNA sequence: TGTGCCAGCAGTTACTCAAGGGGTGGGACCCAGTACTTC. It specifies CASSYSRGGTQYF.

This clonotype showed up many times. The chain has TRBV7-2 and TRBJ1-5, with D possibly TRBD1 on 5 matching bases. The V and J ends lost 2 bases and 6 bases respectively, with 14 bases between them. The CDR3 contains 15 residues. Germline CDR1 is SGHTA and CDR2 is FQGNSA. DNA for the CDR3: TGTGCCAGCAGCTTAACCAGGGATGTCGGTCAGCCCCAGCATTTT. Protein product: CASSLTRDVGQPQHF.

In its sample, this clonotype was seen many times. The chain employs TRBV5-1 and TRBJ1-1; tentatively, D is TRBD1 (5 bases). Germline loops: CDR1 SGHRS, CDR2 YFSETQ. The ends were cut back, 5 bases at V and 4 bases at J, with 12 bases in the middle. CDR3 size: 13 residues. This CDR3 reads CASRLDSFTEAFF. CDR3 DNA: TGCGCCAGCAGATTAGACAGCTTCACTGAAGCTTTCTTT. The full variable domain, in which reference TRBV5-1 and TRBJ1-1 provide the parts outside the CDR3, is KAGVTQTPRYLIKTRGQQVTLSCSPISGHRSVSWYQQTPGQGLQFLFEYFSETQRNKGNFPGRFSGRQFSNSRSEMNVSTLELGDSALYLCASRLDSFTEAFFGQGTRLTVV.

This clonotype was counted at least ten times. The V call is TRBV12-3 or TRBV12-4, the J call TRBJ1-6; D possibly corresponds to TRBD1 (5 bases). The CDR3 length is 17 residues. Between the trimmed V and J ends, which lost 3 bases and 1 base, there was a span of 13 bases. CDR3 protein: CASSLRFDRSYNSPLHF. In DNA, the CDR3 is TGTGCCAGCAGTTTGCGATTCGACAGATCCTATAATTCACCCCTCCACTTT.

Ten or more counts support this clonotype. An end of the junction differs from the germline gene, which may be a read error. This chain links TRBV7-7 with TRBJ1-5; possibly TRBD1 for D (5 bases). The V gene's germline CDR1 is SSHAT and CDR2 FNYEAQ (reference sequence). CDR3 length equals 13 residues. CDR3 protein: CASSLGVVQPQHF. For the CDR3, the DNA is TGTGCTAGCAGCTTGGGGGTGGTTCAGCCCCAGCATTTT.

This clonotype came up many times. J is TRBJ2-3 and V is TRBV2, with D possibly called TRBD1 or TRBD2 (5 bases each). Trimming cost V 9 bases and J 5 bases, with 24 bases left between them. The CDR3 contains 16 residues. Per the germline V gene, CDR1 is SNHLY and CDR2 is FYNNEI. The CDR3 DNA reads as TGTGCCAGGACAAGTGGTCGACAGAGGGCTCAAGATACGCAGTATTTT. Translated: CARTSGRQRAQDTQYF.

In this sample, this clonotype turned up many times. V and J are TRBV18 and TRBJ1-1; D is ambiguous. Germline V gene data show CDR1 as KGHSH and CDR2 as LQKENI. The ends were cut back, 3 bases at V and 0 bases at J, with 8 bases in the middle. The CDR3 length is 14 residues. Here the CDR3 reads CASSPREMNTEAFF. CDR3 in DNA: TGTGCCAGCTCACCCCGGGAGATGAACACTGAAGCTTTCTTT.

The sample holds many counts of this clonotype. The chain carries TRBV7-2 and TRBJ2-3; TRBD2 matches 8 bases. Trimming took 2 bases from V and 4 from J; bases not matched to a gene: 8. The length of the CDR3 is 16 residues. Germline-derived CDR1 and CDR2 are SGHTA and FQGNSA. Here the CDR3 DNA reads TGTGCCAGCAGCTTAACGGGGACTAGGGTAGCAGATACGCAGTATTTT. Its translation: CASSLTGTRVADTQYF.

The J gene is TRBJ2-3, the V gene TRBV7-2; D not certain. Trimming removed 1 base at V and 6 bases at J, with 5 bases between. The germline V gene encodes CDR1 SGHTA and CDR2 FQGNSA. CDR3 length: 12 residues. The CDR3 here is CASSLGWDTQYF. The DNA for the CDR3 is TGTGCCAGCAGCTTAGGGTGGGATACGCAGTATTTT.

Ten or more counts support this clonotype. CDR3 nucleotide sequence: TGTGCCAGCAGCCGCGGGACTAGCGCAGATACGCAGTATTTT. Its translation: CASSRGTSADTQYF. This chain connects TRBV7-8 to TRBJ2-3, with TRBD2 matching over 10 bases. The V segment lost 5 bases and the J segment 4 bases; nucleotides outside the gene matches: 3. The germline CDR1 and CDR2 sequences are SGHVS and FQNEAQ. This CDR3 contains 14 residues.

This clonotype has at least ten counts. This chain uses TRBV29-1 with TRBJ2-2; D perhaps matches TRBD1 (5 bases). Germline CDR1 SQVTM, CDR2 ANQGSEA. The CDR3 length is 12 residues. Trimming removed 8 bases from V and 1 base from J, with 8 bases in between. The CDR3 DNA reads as TGCAGCTTCAGGGTGAACACCGGGGAGCTGTTTTTT. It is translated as CSFRVNTGELFF.